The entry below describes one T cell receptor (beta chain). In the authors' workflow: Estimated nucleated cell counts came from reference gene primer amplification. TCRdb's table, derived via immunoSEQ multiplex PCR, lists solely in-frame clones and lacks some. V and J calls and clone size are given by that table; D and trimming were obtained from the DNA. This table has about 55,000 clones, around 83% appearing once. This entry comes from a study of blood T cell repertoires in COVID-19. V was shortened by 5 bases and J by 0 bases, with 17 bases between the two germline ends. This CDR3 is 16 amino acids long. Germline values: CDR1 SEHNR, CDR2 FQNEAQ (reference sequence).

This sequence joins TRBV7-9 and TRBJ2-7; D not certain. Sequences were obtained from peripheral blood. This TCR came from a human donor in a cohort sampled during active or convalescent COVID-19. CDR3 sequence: CASSLGAGTVSYEQYF. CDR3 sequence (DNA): TGTGCCAGCAGCCTGGGCGCTGGAACAGTCTCCTACGAGCAGTACTTC.